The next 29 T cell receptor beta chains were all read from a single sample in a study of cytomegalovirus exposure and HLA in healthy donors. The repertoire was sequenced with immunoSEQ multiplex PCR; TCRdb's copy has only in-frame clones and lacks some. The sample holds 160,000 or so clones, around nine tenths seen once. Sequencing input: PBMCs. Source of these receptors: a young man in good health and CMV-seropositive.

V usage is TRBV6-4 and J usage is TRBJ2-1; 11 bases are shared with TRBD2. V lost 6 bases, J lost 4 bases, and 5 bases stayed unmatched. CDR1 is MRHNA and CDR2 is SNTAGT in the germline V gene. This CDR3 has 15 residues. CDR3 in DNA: TGTGCCAGCAGCCAACTAGCGGGGGATTACAATGAGCAGTTCTTC. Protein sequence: CASSQLAGDYNEQFF.

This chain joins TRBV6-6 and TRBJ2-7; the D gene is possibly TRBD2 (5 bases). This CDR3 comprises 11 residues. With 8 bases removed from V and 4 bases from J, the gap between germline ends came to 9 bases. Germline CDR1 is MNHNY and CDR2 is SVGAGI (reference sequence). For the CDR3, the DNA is TGTGCCAGCGGACTTTCTTACGAGCAGTACTTC. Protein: CASGLSYEQYF.

CDR3 region: CSVYSQVTSGRYNEQFF. The DNA of the CDR3 is TGCAGCGTTTATTCTCAAGTGACTAGCGGGAGGTACAATGAGCAGTTCTTC. The gene calls are TRBV29-1 and TRBJ2-1; 13 bases align to TRBD2. With 5 bases clipped from V and 4 bases from J, the junction kept 11 bases outside the gene matches. Germline V gene data show CDR1 as SQVTM and CDR2 as ANQGSEA. There are 17 residues in the CDR3.

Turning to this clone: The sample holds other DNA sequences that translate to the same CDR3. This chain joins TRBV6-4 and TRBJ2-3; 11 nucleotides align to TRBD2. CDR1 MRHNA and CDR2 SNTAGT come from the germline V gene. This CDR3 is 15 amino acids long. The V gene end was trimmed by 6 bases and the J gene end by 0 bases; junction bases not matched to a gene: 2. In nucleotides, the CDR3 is TGTGCCAGCAGCCTAGCGGGGGGCAGCACAGATACGCAGTATTTT. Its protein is CASSLAGGSTDTQYF.

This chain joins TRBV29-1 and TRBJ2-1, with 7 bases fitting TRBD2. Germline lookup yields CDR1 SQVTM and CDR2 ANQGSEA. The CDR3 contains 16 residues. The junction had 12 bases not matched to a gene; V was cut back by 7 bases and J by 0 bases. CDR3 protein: CSAPRRGSVSYNEQFF. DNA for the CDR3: TGCAGCGCCCCCCGGCGGGGGAGTGTCTCCTACAATGAGCAGTTCTTC.

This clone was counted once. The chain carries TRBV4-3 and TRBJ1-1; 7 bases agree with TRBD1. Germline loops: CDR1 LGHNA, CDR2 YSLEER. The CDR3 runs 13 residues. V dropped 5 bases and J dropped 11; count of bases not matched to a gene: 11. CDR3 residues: CASSEGARRDAFF. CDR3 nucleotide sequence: TGCGCCAGCAGCGAGGGGGCGCGAAGAGATGCTTTCTTT.

The CDR3 coding sequence is TGTGCCAGCAGTTACTCGGCAGGGAACTATGGCTACACCTTC. It yields the protein CASSYSAGNYGYTF. The gene calls are TRBV6-5 and TRBJ1-2, with a weak D call TRBD1 (5 bases). The V gene lost 0 bases and the J gene lost 2 bases, with 7 bases spanning the gap. CDR1 is MNHEY, CDR2 SVGAGI, per germline. The CDR3 extends over 14 amino acids.

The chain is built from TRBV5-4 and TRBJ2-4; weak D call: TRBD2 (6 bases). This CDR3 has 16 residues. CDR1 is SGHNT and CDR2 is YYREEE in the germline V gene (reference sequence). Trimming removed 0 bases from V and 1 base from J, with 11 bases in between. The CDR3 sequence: CASSLVTSRAKNIQYF. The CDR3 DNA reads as TGTGCCAGCAGCTTGGTGACTAGTCGGGCCAAAAACATTCAGTACTTC.

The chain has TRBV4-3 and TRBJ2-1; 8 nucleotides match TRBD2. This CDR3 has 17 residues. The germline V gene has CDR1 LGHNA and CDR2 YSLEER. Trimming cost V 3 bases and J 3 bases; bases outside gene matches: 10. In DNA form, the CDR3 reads TGCGCCAGCAGCCATGATAGCTCTAGCGGGTTCTACAATGAGCAGTTCTTC. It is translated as CASSHDSSSGFYNEQFF.

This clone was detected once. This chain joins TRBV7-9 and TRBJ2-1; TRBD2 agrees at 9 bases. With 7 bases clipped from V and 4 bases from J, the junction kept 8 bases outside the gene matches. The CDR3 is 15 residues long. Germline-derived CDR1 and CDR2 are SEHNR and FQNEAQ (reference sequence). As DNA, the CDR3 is TGTGCCAGCACCGATATAGCGGGAGCTTACAATGAGCAGTTCTTC. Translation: CASTDIAGAYNEQFF.

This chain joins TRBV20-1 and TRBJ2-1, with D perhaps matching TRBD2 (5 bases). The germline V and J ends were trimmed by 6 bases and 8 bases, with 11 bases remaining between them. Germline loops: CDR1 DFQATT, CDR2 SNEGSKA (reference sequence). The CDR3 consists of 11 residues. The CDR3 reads CSAPGNDEQFF. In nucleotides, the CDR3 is TGCAGTGCCCCGGGGAATGATGAGCAGTTCTTC.

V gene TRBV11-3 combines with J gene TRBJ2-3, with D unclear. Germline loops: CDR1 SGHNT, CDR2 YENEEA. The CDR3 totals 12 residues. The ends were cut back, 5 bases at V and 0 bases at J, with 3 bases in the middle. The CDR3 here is CASSPSTDTQYF. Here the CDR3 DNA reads TGTGCCAGCAGCCCGAGCACAGATACGCAGTATTTT. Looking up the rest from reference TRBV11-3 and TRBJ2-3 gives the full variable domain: EAGVVQSPRYKIIEKKQPVAFWCNPISGHNTLYWYLQNLGQGPELLIRYENEEAVDDSQLPKDRFSAERLKGVDSTLKIQPAELGDSAVYLCASSPSTDTQYFGPGTRLTVL.

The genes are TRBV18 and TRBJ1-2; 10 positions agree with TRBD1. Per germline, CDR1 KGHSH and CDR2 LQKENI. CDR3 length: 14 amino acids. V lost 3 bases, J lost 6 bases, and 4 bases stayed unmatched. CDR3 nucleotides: TGTGCCAGCTCACCGGGACAGGGGTTAGATGGCTACACCTTC. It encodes CASSPGQGLDGYTF.

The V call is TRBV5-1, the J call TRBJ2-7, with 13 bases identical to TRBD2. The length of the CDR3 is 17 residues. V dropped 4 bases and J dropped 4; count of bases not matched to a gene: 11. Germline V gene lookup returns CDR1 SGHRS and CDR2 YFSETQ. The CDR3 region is CASSPGLAGEGGYEQYF. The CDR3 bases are TGCGCCAGCAGCCCCGGACTAGCGGGAGAGGGGGGGTACGAGCAGTACTTC.

The CDR3 bases are TGTGCCAGCAGCTTTTTGACAGGGTACGAGCAGTACTTC. Protein product: CASSFLTGYEQYF. V is TRBV5-6 and J is TRBJ2-7; TRBD1 agrees at 7 bases. J was trimmed by 4 bases and V by 2 bases; bases with no gene match: 3. Germline assignment: CDR1 SGHDT and CDR2 YYEEEE. CDR3 length: 13 residues.

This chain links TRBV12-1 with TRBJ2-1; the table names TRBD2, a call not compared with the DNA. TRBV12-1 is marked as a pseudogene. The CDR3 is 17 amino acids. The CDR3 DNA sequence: TGTGCCAGCAGCTTCTCGGGGGAGCGGGAGACACACAATGAGCAGTTCTTC. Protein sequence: CASSFSGERETHNEQFF.

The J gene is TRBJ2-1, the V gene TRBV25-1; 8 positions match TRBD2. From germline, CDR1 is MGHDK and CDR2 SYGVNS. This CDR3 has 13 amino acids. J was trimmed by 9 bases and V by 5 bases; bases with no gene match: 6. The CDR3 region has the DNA TGTGCCAGCAGTAGCGGGAGAGGTGGTGAGCAGTTCTTC. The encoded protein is CASSSGRGGEQFF. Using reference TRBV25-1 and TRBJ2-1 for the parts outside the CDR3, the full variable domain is EADIYQTPRYLVIGTGKKITLECSQTMGHDKMYWYQQDPGMELHLIHYSYGVNSTEKGDLSSESTVSRIRTEHFPLTLESARPSHTSQYLCASSSGRGGEQFFGPGTRLTVL.

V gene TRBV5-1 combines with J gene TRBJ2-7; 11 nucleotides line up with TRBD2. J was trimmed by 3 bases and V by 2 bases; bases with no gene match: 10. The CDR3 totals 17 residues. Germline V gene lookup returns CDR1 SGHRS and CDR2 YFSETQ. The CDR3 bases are TGCGCCAGCAGCTTCCGGACTAGCGGGCTCCCAGACTACGAGCAGTACTTC. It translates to CASSFRTSGLPDYEQYF.

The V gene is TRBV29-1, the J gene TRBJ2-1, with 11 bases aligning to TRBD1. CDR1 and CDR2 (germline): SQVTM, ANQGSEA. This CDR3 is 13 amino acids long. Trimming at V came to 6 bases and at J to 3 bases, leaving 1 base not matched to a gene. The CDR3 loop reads CSVGTGGYNEQFF. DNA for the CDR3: TGCAGCGTCGGGACAGGGGGCTACAATGAGCAGTTCTTC.

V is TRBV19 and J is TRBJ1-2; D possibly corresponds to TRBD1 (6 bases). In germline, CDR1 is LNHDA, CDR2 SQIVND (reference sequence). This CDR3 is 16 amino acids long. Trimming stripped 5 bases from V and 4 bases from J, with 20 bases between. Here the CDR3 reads CASSPPGQHSSYGYTF. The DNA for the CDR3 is TGTGCCAGTAGTCCTCCCGGACAGCACAGCTCCTATGGCTACACCTTC.

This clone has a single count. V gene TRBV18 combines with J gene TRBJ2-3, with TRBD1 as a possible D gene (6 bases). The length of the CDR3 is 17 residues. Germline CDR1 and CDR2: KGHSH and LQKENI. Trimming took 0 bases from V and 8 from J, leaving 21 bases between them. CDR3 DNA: TGTGCCAGCTCACCACCGGCTACAGGGTCGGGGCCCGGTACGCAGTATTTT. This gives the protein CASSPPATGSGPGTQYF.

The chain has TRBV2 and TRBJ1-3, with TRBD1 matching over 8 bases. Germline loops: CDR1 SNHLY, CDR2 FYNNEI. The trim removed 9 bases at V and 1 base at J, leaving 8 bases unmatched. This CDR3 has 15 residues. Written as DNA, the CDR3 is TGTGCCAGGGGCGGACAGGGCCATTCTGGAAACACCATATATTTT. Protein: CARGGQGHSGNTIYF.

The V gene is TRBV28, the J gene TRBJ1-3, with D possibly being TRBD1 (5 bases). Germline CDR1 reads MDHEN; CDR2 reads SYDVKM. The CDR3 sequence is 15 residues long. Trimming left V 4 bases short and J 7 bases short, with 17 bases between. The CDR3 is CASSSRPGVRNTIYF. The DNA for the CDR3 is TGTGCCAGCAGTTCGCGACCGGGGGTACGGAACACCATATATTTT.

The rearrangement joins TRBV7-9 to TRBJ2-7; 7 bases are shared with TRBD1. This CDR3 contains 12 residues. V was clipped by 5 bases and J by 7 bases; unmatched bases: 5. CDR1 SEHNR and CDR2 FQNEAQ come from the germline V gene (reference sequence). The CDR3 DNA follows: TGTGCCAGCAGCCGGACAGGCTTTGAGCAGTACTTC. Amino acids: CASSRTGFEQYF.

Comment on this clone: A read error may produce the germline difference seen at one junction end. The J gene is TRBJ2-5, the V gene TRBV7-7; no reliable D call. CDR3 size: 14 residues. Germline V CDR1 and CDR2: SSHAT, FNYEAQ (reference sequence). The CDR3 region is CASSLAGFQETQYF. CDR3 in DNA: TGTGCTAGCAGCTTAGCTGGCTTTCAAGAGACCCAGTACTTC.

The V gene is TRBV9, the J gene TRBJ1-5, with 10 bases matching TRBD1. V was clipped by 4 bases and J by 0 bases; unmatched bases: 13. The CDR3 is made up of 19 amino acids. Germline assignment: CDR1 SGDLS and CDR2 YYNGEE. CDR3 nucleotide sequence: TGTGCCAGCAGCATGACCGACAGGGGGCGTTCGAATAGCAATCAGCCCCAGCATTTT. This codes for CASSMTDRGRSNSNQPQHF. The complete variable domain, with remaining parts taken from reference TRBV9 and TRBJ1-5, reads DSGVTQTPKHLITATGQRVTLRCSPRSGDLSVYWYQQSLDQGLQFLIQYYNGEERAKGNILERFSAQQFPDLHSELNLSSLELGDSALYFCASSMTDRGRSNSNQPQHFGDGTRLSIL.

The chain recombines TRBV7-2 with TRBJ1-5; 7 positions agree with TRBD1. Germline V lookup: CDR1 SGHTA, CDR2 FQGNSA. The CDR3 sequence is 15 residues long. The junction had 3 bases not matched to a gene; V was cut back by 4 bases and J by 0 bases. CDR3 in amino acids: CASSWDSTSNQPQHF. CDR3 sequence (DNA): TGTGCCAGCAGCTGGGACAGTACTAGCAATCAGCCCCAGCATTTT.

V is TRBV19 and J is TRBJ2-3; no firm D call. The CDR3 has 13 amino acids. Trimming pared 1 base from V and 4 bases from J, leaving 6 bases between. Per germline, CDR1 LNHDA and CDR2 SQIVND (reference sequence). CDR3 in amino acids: CASSIVAADTQYF. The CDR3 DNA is TGTGCCAGTAGTATAGTGGCGGCAGATACGCAGTATTTT.

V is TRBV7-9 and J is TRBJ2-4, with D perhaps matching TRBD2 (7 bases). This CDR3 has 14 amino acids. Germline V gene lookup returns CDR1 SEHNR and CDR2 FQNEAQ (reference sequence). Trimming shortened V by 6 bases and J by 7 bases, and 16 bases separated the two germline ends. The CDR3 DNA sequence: TGTGCCAGCAGATCAGGGGCTAGCGGTAACATTCAGTACTTC. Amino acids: CASRSGASGNIQYF.